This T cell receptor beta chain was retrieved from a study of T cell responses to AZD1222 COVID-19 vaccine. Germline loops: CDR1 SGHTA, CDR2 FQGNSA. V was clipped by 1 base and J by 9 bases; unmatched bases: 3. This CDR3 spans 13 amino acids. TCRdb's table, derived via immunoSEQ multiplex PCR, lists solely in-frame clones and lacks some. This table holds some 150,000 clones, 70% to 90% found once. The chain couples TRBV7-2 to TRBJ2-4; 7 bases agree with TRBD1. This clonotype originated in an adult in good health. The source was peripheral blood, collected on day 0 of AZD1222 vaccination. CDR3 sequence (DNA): TGTGCCAGCAGCTTAGAGGCAGGGGGCATTCAGTACTTC. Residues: CASSLEAGGIQYF.